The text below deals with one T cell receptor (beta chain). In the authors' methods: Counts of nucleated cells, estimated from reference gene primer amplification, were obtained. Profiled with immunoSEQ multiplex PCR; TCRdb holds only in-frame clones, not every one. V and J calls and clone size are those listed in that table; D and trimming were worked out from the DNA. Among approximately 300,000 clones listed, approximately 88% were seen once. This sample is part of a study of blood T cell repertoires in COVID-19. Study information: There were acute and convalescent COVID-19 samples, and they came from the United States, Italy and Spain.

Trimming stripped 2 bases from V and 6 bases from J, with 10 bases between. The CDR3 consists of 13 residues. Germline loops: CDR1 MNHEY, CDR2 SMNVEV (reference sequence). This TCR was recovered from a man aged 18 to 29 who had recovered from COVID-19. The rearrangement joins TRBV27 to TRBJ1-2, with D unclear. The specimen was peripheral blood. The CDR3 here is CASSLRGRDGYTF. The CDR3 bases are TGTGCCAGCAGTTTACGAGGGAGGGATGGCTACACCTTC.